This is a list of T cell receptor beta chains from one sample in a study of blood T cells in healthy people across ages. TCRdb fed the 5' RACE reads into MiXCR, producing one record per CDR3 protein. The table records some 900,000 distinct CDR3 sequences, 48% of them present only once. Sequenced material: blood. The receptors were gathered from a man in his thirties or forties in good health. Both conserved end residues are part of each CDR3. The D gene is left open where the match is weak. The size entry is marked missing in some rows and otherwise reads once, few, many or a size class.

TRBV20-1	-	TRBJ1-4	once	CSARVSTNEKLFF	TGCAGTGCTAGGGTGTCAACTAATGAAAAACTGTTTTTT
TRBV10-3	-	TRBJ2-5	once	CAISGAPFQETQYF	TGTGCCATCAGCGGGGCTCCATTTCAAGAGACCCAGTACTTC
TRBV7-9	-	TRBJ1-2	-	CASSLTGVENGYTF	TGTGCCAGCAGTTTAACCGGGGTAGAGAATGGCTACACCTTC
TRBV5-5	TRBD2	TRBJ2-5	-	CASSLGAGGAETQYF	TGTGCCAGCAGCTTGGGTGCGGGAGGGGCAGAGACCCAGTACTTC
TRBV7-3	TRBD2	TRBJ2-1	few	CASSLSPTGLAANEQFF	TGTGCCAGCAGCTTAAGCCCAACCGGGCTAGCGGCCAATGAGCAGTTCTTC
TRBV6-5	TRBD1	TRBJ1-2	-	CASRAPTGGEYGYTF	TGTGCCAGCAGGGCTCCGACAGGGGGTGAATATGGCTACACCTTC
TRBV27	-	TRBJ2-3	-	CASSLKAGDGYTQYF	TGTGCCAGCAGTTTAAAGGCAGGGGATGGATATACGCAGTATTTT
TRBV7-2	-	TRBJ1-2	few	CASSRTEEANYGYTF	TGTGCCAGCAGCCGTACAGAGGAAGCTAACTATGGCTACACCTTC
TRBV4-1	-	TRBJ1-4	-	CASAEAGMSEKLFF	TGCGCCAGCGCTGAGGCGGGGATGAGTGAAAAACTGTTTTTT
TRBV7-3	TRBD1	TRBJ2-3	-	CASSLRGQGYTDTQYF	TGTGCCAGCAGCTTGAGGGGACAGGGATACACAGATACGCAGTATTTT
TRBV7-9	TRBD1	TRBJ2-7	-	CASSLSLTGWYEQYF	TGTGCCAGCAGCTTATCCCTGACAGGGTGGTACGAGCAGTACTTC
TRBV4-2	-	TRBJ1-5	-	CASSQDLLGDYQPQHF	TGTGCCAGCAGCCAAGATCTTCTCGGGGACTATCAGCCCCAGCATTTT
TRBV5-1	-	TRBJ2-5	few	CASSRGRGRTLRETQYF	TGCGCCAGCAGCCGGGGACGGGGGAGGACGCTGCGGGAGACCCAGTACTTC
TRBV20-1	-	TRBJ1-1	once	CSARPGGAPRNTEAFF	TGCAGTGCCCGCCCTGGGGGGGCCCCGAGGAACACTGAAGCTTTCTTT
TRBV29-1	-	TRBJ1-1	once	CSVSTRMNTEAFF	TGCAGCGTTTCGACTCGGATGAACACTGAAGCTTTCTTT
TRBV4-1	TRBD1	TRBJ1-4	few	CASRPDRGIDREKLFF	TGCGCCAGCCGCCCGGACAGGGGAATTGATCGGGAAAAACTGTTTTTT
TRBV6-1	-	TRBJ2-7	-	CASSPLSTGPSSSYEQYF	TGTGCCAGCAGTCCCCTTTCGACAGGACCTTCGAGCTCCTACGAGCAGTACTTC
TRBV12-3/TRBV12-4	-	TRBJ2-2	-	CASSTGYTGELFF	TGTGCCAGCAGCACAGGGTACACCGGGGAGCTGTTTTTT
TRBV27	TRBD1	TRBJ2-7	few	CASSHYRGEQYF	TGTGCCAGCAGTCATTACAGGGGCGAGCAGTACTTC
TRBV28	-	TRBJ2-5	-	CASSSIVIQETQYF	TGTGCCAGCAGTTCAATAGTCATTCAAGAGACCCAGTACTTC
TRBV7-2	-	TRBJ1-2	-	CATSRTWGNGYTF	TGTGCTACCTCCCGGACCTGGGGAAATGGCTACACCTTC
TRBV9	TRBD2	TRBJ2-5	-	CASGIGAAGQETQYF	TGTGCCAGCGGTATCGGCGCAGCGGGACAAGAGACCCAGTACTTC
TRBV6-6	-	TRBJ2-1	-	CASSYPSCEQFF	TGTGCCAGCAGTTATCCTAGCTGTGAGCAGTTCTTC